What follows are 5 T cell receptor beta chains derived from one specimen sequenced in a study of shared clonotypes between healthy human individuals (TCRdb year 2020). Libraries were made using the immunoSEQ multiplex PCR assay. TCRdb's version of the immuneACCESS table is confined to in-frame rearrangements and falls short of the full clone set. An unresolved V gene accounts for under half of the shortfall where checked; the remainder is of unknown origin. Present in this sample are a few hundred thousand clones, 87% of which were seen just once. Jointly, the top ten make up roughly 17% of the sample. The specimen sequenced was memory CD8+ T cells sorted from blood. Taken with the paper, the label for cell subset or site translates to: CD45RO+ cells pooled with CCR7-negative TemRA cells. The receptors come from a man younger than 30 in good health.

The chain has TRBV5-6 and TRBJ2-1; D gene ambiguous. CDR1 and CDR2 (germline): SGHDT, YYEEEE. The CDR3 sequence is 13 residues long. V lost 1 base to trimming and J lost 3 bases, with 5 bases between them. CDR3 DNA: TGTGCCAGCAGCTTGAACTACTACAATGAGCAGTTCTTC. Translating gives CASSLNYYNEQFF.

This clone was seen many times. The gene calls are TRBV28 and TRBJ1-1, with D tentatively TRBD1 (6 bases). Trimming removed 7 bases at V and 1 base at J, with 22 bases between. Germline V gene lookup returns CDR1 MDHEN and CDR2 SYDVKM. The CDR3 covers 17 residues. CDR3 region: CASTLGFGGSGNTEAFF. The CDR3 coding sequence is TGTGCCAGCACCCTTGGATTCGGGGGCAGTGGGAACACTGAAGCTTTCTTT.

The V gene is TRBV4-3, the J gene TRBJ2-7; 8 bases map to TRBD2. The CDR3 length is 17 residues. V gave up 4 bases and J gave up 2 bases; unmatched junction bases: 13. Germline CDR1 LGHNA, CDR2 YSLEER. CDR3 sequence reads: CASSPHSSSGRAYEQYF. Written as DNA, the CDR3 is TGCGCCAGCAGCCCTCACTCATCTTCCGGGAGGGCCTACGAGCAGTACTTC.

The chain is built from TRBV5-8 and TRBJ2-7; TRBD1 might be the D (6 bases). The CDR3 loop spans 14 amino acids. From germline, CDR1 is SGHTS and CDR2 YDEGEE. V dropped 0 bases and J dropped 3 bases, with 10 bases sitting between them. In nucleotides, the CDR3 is TGTGCCAGCAGCTTGGAGACAGGTAACTACGAGCAGTACTTC. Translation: CASSLETGNYEQYF. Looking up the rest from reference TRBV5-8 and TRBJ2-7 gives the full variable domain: EAGVTQSPTHLIKTRGQQATLRCSPISGHTSVYWYQQALGLGLQFLLWYDEGEERNRGNFPPRFSGRQFPNYSSELNVNALELEDSALYLCASSLETGNYEQYFGPGTRLTVT.

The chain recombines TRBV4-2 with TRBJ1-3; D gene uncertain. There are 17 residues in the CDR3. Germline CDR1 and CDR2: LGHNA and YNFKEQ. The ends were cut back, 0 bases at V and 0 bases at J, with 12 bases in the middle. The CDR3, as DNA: TGTGCCAGCAGCCAAGATCCAGTGCCGAGCTCTGGAAACACCATATATTTT. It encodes CASSQDPVPSSGNTIYF.